This T cell receptor (beta chain) was recorded in a study of blood T cell repertoires in COVID-19. Across the whole study: Samples taken during acute and convalescent COVID-19 were collected in the United States, Italy and Spain. In each case, the material was cDNA or gDNA derived from T cells, B-cell-depleted T cells, or PBMCs.

In the original workflow: Amplification of reference gene primers provided the estimated nucleated cell counts. The assay was immunoSEQ multiplex PCR, and TCRdb's table has in-frame clones only and misses some. The V and J calls and clone size are taken from that table; D and trimming were inferred from the DNA. The data hold about 240,000 clones, with about four fifths observed a single time. Germline V gene lookup returns CDR1 SGHRS and CDR2 YFSETQ. Trimming took off 4 bases at V and 7 bases at J, with 18 bases between the two ends. The length of the CDR3 is 15 residues. The sample consisted of peripheral blood. The sequence was obtained from a woman older than 75 with acute or convalescent COVID-19. The V call is TRBV5-1, the J call TRBJ1-5; possible D gene TRBD1, 6 bases. This CDR3 is CASSATGHENQPQHF. CDR3 in DNA: TGCGCCAGCAGCGCCACGGGACACGAAAACCAGCCCCAGCATTTT.